These T cell receptor beta chains were read from a single sample in a study of T cell responses to AZD1222 COVID-19 vaccine. Sequencing was performed with immunoSEQ multiplex PCR; in TCRdb, only in-frame clones are kept and a portion is missing. The data contain 150,000 to 200,000 clones, around 93% of them singletons. The specimen was peripheral blood, collected on day 0 of AZD1222 vaccination. The receptors shown here come from an adult in good health. The CDR3 runs from the conserved cysteine through the conserved F or W. D genes are given only for firm matches. Only part of the rows carry a size: once, few, many, or a class if the clone is expanded.

>once|TRBJ2-5|TRBD2|TRBV29-1
TGCAGCGTTGAAGAGGGCGGGGGGGCCCGAGAGACCCAGTACTTC
CSVEEGGGARETQYF
>-|TRBJ1-1|-|TRBV6-5
TGTGCCAGCAGTCCTAGGACAGAAAACACTGAAGCTTTCTTT
CASSPRTENTEAFF
>-|TRBJ1-2|-|TRBV28
TGTGCCAGCAGTTTCAGGAACTATGGCTACACCTTC
CASSFRNYGYTF
>-|TRBJ1-4|-|TRBV7-9
TGTGCCAGCAGGGACAGTGCAACTAATGAAAAACTGTTTTTT
CASRDSATNEKLFF
>-|TRBJ1-4|-|TRBV29-1
TGCAGCGTTGAACCAAATGGGGATTATGAAAAACTGTTTTTT
CSVEPNGDYEKLFF
>-|TRBJ1-1|TRBD1|TRBV4-1
TGCGCCAGCAGCCAAGATCCCCTGACAGGGGAGACTGAAGCTTTCTTT
CASSQDPLTGETEAFF
>-|TRBJ2-7|TRBD2|TRBV6-5
TGTGCCAGCAGGCGGGAGGTAAGGTCCTACGAGCAGTACTTC
CASRREVRSYEQYF
>-|TRBJ1-4|TRBD1|TRBV20-1
TGCAGTGCTAGTGGGACAGCAGCAACTAATGAAAAACTGTTTTTT
CSASGTAATNEKLFF
>-|TRBJ2-1|-|TRBV7-3
TGTGCCAGCAGCCCGAGCCTGGCTTATGAGCAGTTCTTC
CASSPSLAYEQFF
>once|TRBJ1-5|-|TRBV5-3
TGTGCCAGAAGCTTGGTACTCATGGTCAACAAGCCCCAGCATTTT
CARSLVLMVNKPQHF
>once|TRBJ2-5|TRBD2|TRBV19
TGTGCCAGTAGTATATTATTGGGGGGGAGTCAAGAGACCCAGTACTTC
CASSILLGGSQETQYF
>-|TRBJ1-2|-|TRBV5-4
TGTGCCAGCAGCCACCAAACAGGTCCGGACTATGGCTACACCTTC
CASSHQTGPDYGYTF
>-|TRBJ2-2|-|TRBV29-1
TGCAGCGTTGGAGGGACCACCGGGGAGCTGTTTTTT
CSVGGTTGELFF